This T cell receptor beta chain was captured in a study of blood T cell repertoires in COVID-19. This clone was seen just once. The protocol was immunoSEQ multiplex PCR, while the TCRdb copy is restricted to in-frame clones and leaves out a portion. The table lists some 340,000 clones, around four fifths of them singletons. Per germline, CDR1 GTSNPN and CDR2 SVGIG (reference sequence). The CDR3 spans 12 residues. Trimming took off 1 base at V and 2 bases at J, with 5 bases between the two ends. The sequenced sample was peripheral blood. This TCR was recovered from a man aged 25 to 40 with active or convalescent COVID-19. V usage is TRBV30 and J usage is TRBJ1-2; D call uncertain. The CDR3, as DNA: TGTGCCTGGAGTGGGAGCAACTATGGCTACACCTTC. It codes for CAWSGSNYGYTF. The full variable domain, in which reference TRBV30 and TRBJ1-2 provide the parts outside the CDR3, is SQTIHQWPATLVQPVGSPLSLECTVEGTSNPNLYWYRQAAGRGLQLLFYSVGIGQISSEVPQNLSASRPQDRQFILSSKKLLLSDSGFYLCAWSGSNYGYTFGSGTRLTVV.